A selection of T cell receptor beta chains follows, all from one sample in a study of blood T cell repertoires in COVID-19. The protocol was immunoSEQ multiplex PCR, while the TCRdb copy is restricted to in-frame clones and leaves out a portion. This table holds 200,000 to 250,000 clones, around 80% found once. The sequencing input was peripheral blood. Receptors were obtained from a woman aged 30 to 39 with COVID-19, enrolled during active disease. Both conserved end residues are part of each CDR3. The D gene is left open where the match is weak. The size field is filled for only some rows; it gives once, few, many or a size class.

few	TRBV3-1/TRBV3-2	TRBD1	TRBJ2-7	14	TGTGCCAGCAGCCAAGATATTGGACAGGGAGAGCAGTACTTC	CASSQDIGQGEQYF
NA	TRBV27	NA	TRBJ2-5	17	TGTGCCAGCAGTTTAACCTTTTTTGGAGGGACGGGGGAGACCCAGTACTTC	CASSLTFFGGTGETQYF
NA	TRBV19	TRBD2	TRBJ2-4	16	TGTGCCAGTAGTATGTTACTAGCGGGAGCCAAAAACATTCAGTACTTC	CASSMLLAGAKNIQYF
once	TRBV20-1	NA	TRBJ2-7	15	TGCAGTGCTAGTTATGAGAGGCCAGGGGGGTGGGAGCAGTACTTC	CSASYERPGGWEQYF
NA	TRBV6-5	NA	TRBJ1-2	14	TGTGCCAGCAGTTCGTTGGCCACTAACTATGGCTACACCTTC	CASSSLATNYGYTF
NA	TRBV29-1	NA	TRBJ2-2	14	TGCAGCGTTGAAATTGGGCAGAAGGCCGGGGAGCTGTTTTTT	CSVEIGQKAGELFF
NA	TRBV6-4	NA	TRBJ2-2	16	TGTGCCAGCAGTGAAGGGGGGGGAGCGAACACCGGGGAGCTGTTTTTT	CASSEGGGANTGELFF
NA	TRBV13	TRBD1	TRBJ1-2	16	TGTGCCAGCAGCAAAAGCCGGGACAGGGGTCTCTATGGCTACACCTTC	CASSKSRDRGLYGYTF
many	TRBV4-3	NA	TRBJ1-5	13	TGCGCCAGCAGCCACACAGGCAATCAGCCCCAGCATTTT	CASSHTGNQPQHF
NA	TRBV6-5	TRBD2	TRBJ2-3	14	TGTGCCAGCAGGTGGGGACTAGCATCCGATACGCAGTATTTT	CASRWGLASDTQYF
once	TRBV10-3	NA	TRBJ2-7	12	TGTGCCATCAGGTCGGGGATCTACGAGCAGTACTTC	CAIRSGIYEQYF
NA	TRBV30	TRBD1	TRBJ1-2	14	TGTGCCACGATGGGACAGGGAGGGGGCTATGGCTACACCTTC	CATMGQGGGYGYTF
NA	TRBV2	NA	TRBJ1-2	12	TGTGCCAGCAGTGAAGCAACTTATGGCTACACCTTC	CASSEATYGYTF
NA	TRBV24-1	TRBD1	TRBJ1-2	14	TGTGCCACCAGTGATCCTCAGGGGGCCTATGGCTACACCTTC	CATSDPQGAYGYTF
many	TRBV12-2	NA	TRBJ2-7	16	TGTGCAAGTCGCTCACTGATGGGGGACAGGGACTACGAGCAGTACTTC	CASRSLMGDRDYEQYF
NA	TRBV5-6	NA	TRBJ2-4	16	TGTGCCAGCAGCTTGGCCAGGGATCTAGCCAAAAACATTCAGTACTTC	CASSLARDLAKNIQYF
NA	TRBV7-8	TRBD1	TRBJ2-3	15	TGTGCCAGCAGCTTATGGACAGGTCCGACAGATACGCAGTATTTT	CASSLWTGPTDTQYF
once	TRBV27	TRBD1	TRBJ1-4	16	TGTGCCAGCAGTTTATCGAGGACAGGGCAGGGGGAAAAACTGTTTTTT	CASSLSRTGQGEKLFF
NA	TRBV13	NA	TRBJ2-1	15	TGTGCCAGCAGCCACGGGAACTCAAGGTCTTGGGGGCAGTTCTTC	CASSHGNSRSWGQFF
NA	TRBV21-1	NA	TRBJ2-7	14	TGTGCCAGCCCCCTAGCGGGAAGAGCCTACGAGCAGTACTTC	CASPLAGRAYEQYF
NA	TRBV27	NA	TRBJ2-1	15	TGTGCCAGCAGTTTAGCCAGTGGAGGTATGAATGAGCAGTTCTTC	CASSLASGGMNEQFF
NA	TRBV2	TRBD2	TRBJ2-1	18	TGTGCCAGCAGTGAACTAGCGGGGGCCAAGAGCTCCTACAATGAGCAGTTCTTC	CASSELAGAKSSYNEQFF
NA	TRBV3-1/TRBV3-2	TRBD1	TRBJ1-2	13	TGTGCCAGCAGCCCGGGACAGGGTAGGGGCTACACCTTC	CASSPGQGRGYTF
NA	TRBV28	NA	TRBJ1-6	15	TGTGCCAGCAGCCACCTACAGGGACGTAGTTCACCCCTCCACTTT	CASSHLQGRSSPLHF
NA	TRBV27	TRBD2	TRBJ2-7	12	TGTGCCAGCAGAGCGGGAGGGAACGAGCAGTACTTC	CASRAGGNEQYF
NA	TRBV18	TRBD2	TRBJ2-7	14	TGTGCCAGCTCACCTGGGACTAGCGTCTACGAGCAGTACTTC	CASSPGTSVYEQYF
few	TRBV5-6	NA	TRBJ2-1	14	TGTGCCAGCAGGGTGAAACAGGATTACAATGAGCAGTTCTTC	CASRVKQDYNEQFF
NA	TRBV7-6	TRBD2	TRBJ2-7	16	TGTGCCAGCAGCTCAACACTAGCGGGAGTTAGCTACGAGCAGTACTTC	CASSSTLAGVSYEQYF
NA	TRBV5-1	NA	TRBJ1-2	18	TGCGCCAGCAGCTTGGCCGGGACGGGGGGCCCAGCTAACTATGGCTACACCTTC	CASSLAGTGGPANYGYTF
NA	TRBV28	NA	TRBJ1-1	14	TGTGCCAGCAGTTTGACAGTCATGAACACTGAAGCTTTCTTT	CASSLTVMNTEAFF
NA	TRBV19	TRBD1	TRBJ1-5	14	TGTGCCAGTGAGGGACAGGTGCCCGGACAGCCCCAGCATTTT	CASEGQVPGQPQHF
NA	TRBV3-1/TRBV3-2	TRBD2	TRBJ2-1	16	TGTGCCAGCAGTCAAAATCCGGGGGGATCCTACAATGAGCAGTTCTTC	CASSQNPGGSYNEQFF
NA	TRBV6-5	NA	TRBJ2-1	16	TGTGCCAGCAGTTACTCGATCGGAGTGGTTTCCAATGAGCAGTTCTTC	CASSYSIGVVSNEQFF
NA	TRBV27	TRBD2	TRBJ2-2	15	TGTGCCAGCAGTGGGACTAGCGGGAGAGGCGGGGAGCTGTTTTTT	CASSGTSGRGGELFF
NA	TRBV6-5	TRBD2	TRBJ2-3	11	TGTGCCAGTGGGGAGGGGAATACGCAGTATTTT	CASGEGNTQYF
NA	TRBV7-2	TRBD2	TRBJ2-3	15	TGTGCCAGCAGCTTAGCGTTCCGGGAGGAGGAAACGCAGTATTTT	CASSLAFREEETQYF
NA	TRBV6-5	NA	TRBJ1-6	16	TGTGCCAGCAGTTACGGGGGCCCTGCTTATAATTCACCCCTCCACTTT	CASSYGGPAYNSPLHF
NA	TRBV27	NA	TRBJ1-5	15	TGTGCCAGCAGTCGAATACAGGGCCACAATCAGCCCCAGCATTTT	CASSRIQGHNQPQHF
NA	TRBV18	TRBD1	TRBJ1-2	14	TGTGCCAGCTCACCATGGACAGGGGACTATGGCTACACCTTC	CASSPWTGDYGYTF
NA	TRBV20-1	NA	TRBJ1-1	11	TGCAGTGCTAGACAGAACACTGAAGCTTTCTTT	CSARQNTEAFF
NA	TRBV7-2	TRBD1	TRBJ1-1	15	TGTGCCAGCAGATCCACCGGACAGGGGGCCGCTGAAGCTTTCTTT	CASRSTGQGAAEAFF
few	TRBV5-1	TRBD1	TRBJ1-4	17	TGCGCCAGCAGCTTGGCCTCCTTGACAGGGTTGGAAGAAAAACTGTTTTTT	CASSLASLTGLEEKLFF
NA	TRBV5-6	TRBD1	TRBJ2-7	13	TGTGCCAGCAGCTTCGGGACAGGGACCGAGCAGTACTTC	CASSFGTGTEQYF
many	TRBV19	TRBD1	TRBJ1-1	12	TGTGCCAGTAGTGCCGGGACAGGGGAAGCTTTCTTT	CASSAGTGEAFF
NA	TRBV27	NA	TRBJ2-5	11	TGTGCCAGCAGTTTCAGGGGAACCCAGTACTTC	CASSFRGTQYF
few	TRBV7-9	TRBD1	TRBJ2-1	16	TGTGCCAGCAGCTTATCCGTCAGGGGGCGCATAAATGAGCAGTTCTTC	CASSLSVRGRINEQFF
NA	TRBV6-2/TRBV6-3	NA	TRBJ2-1	17	TGTGCCAGCAGTTCCAGGGTCTTCGGTCCCGCAACGGCTGAGCAGTTCTTC	CASSSRVFGPATAEQFF
NA	TRBV5-6	NA	TRBJ2-1	14	TGTGCCAGCAGCTTGGGAATAACAAACAATGAGCAGTTCTTC	CASSLGITNNEQFF